Only a few counts were recorded for the clone carrying this T cell receptor beta chain. Its antigen is undetermined. This sample is drawn from a study of T cells in Graves' hyperthyroidism and ophthalmopathy. Germline assignment: CDR1 LNHDA and CDR2 SQIVND (reference sequence). The CDR3 covers 14 residues. General observations from the study: Ophthalmopathy prediction by the model preceded onset by a median roughly 6 months. A model of 13 V-J features distinguished ophthalmopathy from stable hyperthyroidism. Researchers found most expanded thyroid clonotypes above 0.001 in blood as well.

RNA transcripts served as the template for amplifying TCR beta CDR3 regions. With the HTBI primer set, the TCR CDR3 went through a first round of RT-PCR. TCRdb itself ran the multiplex PCR reads through MiXCR, one entry per CDR3 protein. The table includes roughly 570,000 distinct CDR3 sequences, more than 45% detected once. Lactation, pregnancy, other autoimmune disease or uncontrolled infection excluded patients. The chain carries TRBV19 and TRBJ2-7; 9 bases align to TRBD2. TRBJ2-1 explains the end of the DNA better; the J call may be wrong. Sequenced sample: peripheral blood or thyroid tissue (not recorded which). This TCR was recovered from an adult woman with Graves' disease, either hyperthyroidism or ophthalmopathy (not recorded which). The CDR3 nucleotides are TGTGCCAGTAGTATGTCGCGGGAGGGTGGTGAGCAGTTCTTC. Protein product: CASSMSREGGEQFF.